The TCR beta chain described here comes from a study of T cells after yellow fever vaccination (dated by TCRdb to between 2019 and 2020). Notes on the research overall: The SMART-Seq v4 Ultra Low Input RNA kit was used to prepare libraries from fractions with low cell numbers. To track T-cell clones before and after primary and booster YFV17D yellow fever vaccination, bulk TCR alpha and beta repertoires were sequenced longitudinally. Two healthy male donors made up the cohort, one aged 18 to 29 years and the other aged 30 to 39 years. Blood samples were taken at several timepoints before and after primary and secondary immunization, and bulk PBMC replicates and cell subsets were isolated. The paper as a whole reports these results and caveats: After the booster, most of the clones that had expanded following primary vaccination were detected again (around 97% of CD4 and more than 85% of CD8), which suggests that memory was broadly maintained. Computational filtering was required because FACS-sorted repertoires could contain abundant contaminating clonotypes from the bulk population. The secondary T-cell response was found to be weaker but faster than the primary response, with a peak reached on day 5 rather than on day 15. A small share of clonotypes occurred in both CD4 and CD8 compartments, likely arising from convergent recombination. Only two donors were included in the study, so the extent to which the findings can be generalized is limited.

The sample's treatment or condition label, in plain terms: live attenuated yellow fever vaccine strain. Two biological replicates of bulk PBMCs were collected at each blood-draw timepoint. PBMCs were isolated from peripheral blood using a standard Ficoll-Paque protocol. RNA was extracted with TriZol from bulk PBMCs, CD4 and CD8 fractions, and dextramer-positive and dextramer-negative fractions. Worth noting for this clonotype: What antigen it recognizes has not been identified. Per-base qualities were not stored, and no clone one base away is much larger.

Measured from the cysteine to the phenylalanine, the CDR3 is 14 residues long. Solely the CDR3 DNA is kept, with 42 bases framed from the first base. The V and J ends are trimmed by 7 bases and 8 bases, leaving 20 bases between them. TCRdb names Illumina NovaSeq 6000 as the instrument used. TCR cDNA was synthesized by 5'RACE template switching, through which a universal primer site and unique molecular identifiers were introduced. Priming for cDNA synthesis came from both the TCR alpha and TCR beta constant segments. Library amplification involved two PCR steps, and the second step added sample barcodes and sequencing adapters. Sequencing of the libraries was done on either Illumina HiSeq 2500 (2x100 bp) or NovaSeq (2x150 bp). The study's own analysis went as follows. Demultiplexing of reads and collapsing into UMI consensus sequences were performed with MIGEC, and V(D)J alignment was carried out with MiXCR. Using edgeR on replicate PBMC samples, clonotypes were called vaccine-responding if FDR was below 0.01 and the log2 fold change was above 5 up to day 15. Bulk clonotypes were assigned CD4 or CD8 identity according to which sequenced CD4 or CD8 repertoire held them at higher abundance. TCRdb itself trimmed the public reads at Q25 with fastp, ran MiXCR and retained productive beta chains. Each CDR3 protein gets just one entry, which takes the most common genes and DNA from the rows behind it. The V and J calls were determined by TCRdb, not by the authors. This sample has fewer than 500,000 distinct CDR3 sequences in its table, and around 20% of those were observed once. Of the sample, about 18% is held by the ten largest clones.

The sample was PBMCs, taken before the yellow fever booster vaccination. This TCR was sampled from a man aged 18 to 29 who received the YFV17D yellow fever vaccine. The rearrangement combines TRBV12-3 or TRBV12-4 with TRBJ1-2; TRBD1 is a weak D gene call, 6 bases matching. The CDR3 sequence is CASTLTGGGLGYTF. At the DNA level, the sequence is TGTGCCAGCACCCTCACTGGGGGCGGCCTAGGCTACACCTTC.